This TCR beta chain was documented in a study of T cells after yellow fever vaccination (dated by TCRdb to about 2019). At the level of the whole study: Libraries from fractions with low cell numbers were prepared with the SMART-Seq v4 Ultra Low Input RNA kit. To follow T-cell clones before and after primary and booster YFV17D yellow fever vaccination, bulk TCR alpha and beta repertoires were sequenced over time. The cohort comprised two healthy male donors, one aged 18 to 30 and one aged 30 to 40 years. Blood was collected at multiple timepoints before and after primary and secondary immunization, and bulk PBMC replicates and cell subsets were isolated. Points the paper makes about the study in general: After the booster, most clones that had expanded after primary vaccination were detected again (almost 97% of CD4 and around nine tenths of CD8), suggesting broad maintenance of memory. A small fraction of clonotypes showed up in both the CD4 and CD8 compartments, probably as a result of convergent recombination. The study included only a couple of donors, which limits how far the findings can be generalized. Because abundant contaminating clonotypes from the bulk population could be contained in FACS-sorted repertoires, computational filtering was required. Compared with the primary T-cell response, the secondary T-cell response was faster but weaker, reaching its peak on day 5 rather than on day 15.

This clonotype was counted at least ten times. Its antigen remains undetermined. Within one base of it there is no much larger clone, and no base qualities were kept. For CDR1 and CDR2, the germline V gene (reference sequence) lists SGHNT and YYREEE. Germline trimming amounts to 4 bases on V and 8 bases on J, with 4 as the count of junction bases outside the gene matches. The CDR3 sequence holds 13 residues, the cysteine and phenylalanine included. Left in the record is the CDR3 DNA by itself, 39 bases read in frame from the first base. TCR cDNA was synthesized by 5'RACE template switching, which introduced a universal primer site and unique molecular identifiers. Priming of cDNA synthesis was performed from both the TCR alpha and TCR beta constant segments. Libraries were amplified in two PCR steps, with sample barcodes and sequencing adapters added in the second step. Sequencing of libraries was performed on Illumina HiSeq 2500 (2x100 bp) or NovaSeq (2x150 bp). The study's processing was this. Reads were demultiplexed and collapsed into UMI consensus sequences with MIGEC, and V(D)J alignment was performed with MiXCR. Clonotypes responding to the vaccine were identified with edgeR on replicate PBMC samples, with the criteria of FDR below 0.01 and a log2 fold change above 5 up to day 15. CD4 or CD8 identity was assigned to each bulk clonotype according to whether the clonotype was present at higher abundance in the sequenced CD4 repertoire or the sequenced CD8 repertoire. The public reads were run again by TCRdb, first through fastp at Q25 and then through MiXCR, and only productive beta chains were kept. Each entry merges the rows of one CDR3 protein and shows their most common DNA and genes. The V and J calls reflect TCRdb's pipeline rather than the authors' work. Across this sample there are more than 250,000 distinct CDR3 sequences, with roughly 6.8% seen only once. The ten largest clones represent about a sixth of the sample.

What this sample's treatment or condition label stands for: live attenuated yellow fever vaccine strain. At each blood-draw timepoint, two biological replicates of bulk PBMCs were collected. PBMCs were isolated from peripheral blood using a standard Ficoll-Paque protocol. TriZol was used to extract RNA from bulk PBMCs, CD4 and CD8 fractions, and dextramer-positive and dextramer-negative fractions. This chain joins TRBV5-4 to TRBJ2-1, with TRBD1 matching 9 junction bases. The clonotype was recovered from a man between 18 and 35 years old who received the YFV17D yellow fever vaccine. Sequencing was performed on PBMCs, taken roughly 46 days after the first yellow fever vaccination. The CDR3 region has the sequence CASSKQGADEQFF. At the DNA level, the sequence is TGTGCCAGCAGCAAACAGGGGGCGGATGAGCAGTTCTTC.